This T cell receptor (beta chain) was identified during a study of cytomegalovirus exposure and HLA in healthy donors. Study results and caveats: In a later analysis, a missense DCLRE1C variant was linked to TCR beta V- and J-gene trimming.

In regard to this clone: What it binds is not known.

The PCR had 60 Vbeta and 13 Jbeta primers. Sequencing was performed with immunoSEQ multiplex PCR; in TCRdb, only in-frame clones are kept and a portion is missing. This table holds about 210,000 clones, 80% to 90% found once. The germline V gene encodes CDR1 SGHRS and CDR2 YFSETQ. This CDR3 comprises 12 residues. V shed 5 bases and J shed 3 bases, with 9 bases lying between them. This clonotype originated in a girl between 2 and 10 years old in good health and CMV-seronegative. The rearrangement joins TRBV5-1 to TRBJ2-7; TRBD2 might be the D (6 bases). Sequences were obtained from PBMCs. CDR3 DNA sequence: TGCGCCAGCAGATCGCGGGGCTACGAGCAGTACTTC. Its protein product is CASRSRGYEQYF.